The following is a T cell receptor beta chain sequence with its context. In this sample, this clone turned up once. Its antigen is still unknown. No base-level quality is on record; no much larger clone is a single base apart. Using the deep immunoSEQ assay, multiplex PCR amplified TCR CDR3 regions from genomic DNA. Extracted genomic DNA from each cell subset was spread evenly across all wells of several immunoSEQ 96-well plates, with each plate serving as a replicate. Each replicate PCR for sorted subsets received 150 to 250 ng genomic DNA, equal to 30,000 or so T cell genomes. The purified libraries were quantified using a Qubit 3.0 fluorometer, sized with a Bioanalyzer 2100, and then quantified again using the KAPA Library Quantification kit. Every immunoSEQ 96-well plate was sequenced on a dedicated single-read 150-cycle Illumina NextSeq 550 flow cell. The authors' analysis ran thus. Because the immunoSEQ output included only junctional sequences and no quality scores, the filtering could not be the same as the filtering used for full-length reads. To assign V/J genes and CDR3, sequences were annotated against IMGT germline references using PyIR, a Python wrapper for IgBLAST v1.9. Reads with weak V/J assignments (E-value above 1e-6), missing CDR3, stop codons, out-of-frame junctions, or ambiguous translated residues were removed. V3J clonotypes were defined as sequences sharing the same inferred V gene, J gene, and CDR3 amino acid sequence. To compute the percentage overlap between repertoires, the number of shared unique clonotypes was divided by the size of the smaller repertoire. Richness of each repertoire was evaluated using RTK rarefaction, the Chao1 estimator, and Recon v2.1 estimates of unobserved clonotypes. OLGA was used to compute generation probabilities for all TCRbeta clonotypes that the gDNA method yielded from a handful of donors. The source is immuneACCESS, and TCRdb retained only in-frame sequences with V and J called. Part of the clones is not carried over; for the studies checked, unresolved V genes explain less than half of this, and the remainder is unexplained. That table is the source of V, J and clone size, and D and trimming were worked out from the DNA. Within this sample are 2 million to 3 million clones, with roughly 93% of them counted one time only. The ten most abundant clones make up 0.36% of the sample.

Healthy HIV-negative adults with no recently reported acute infections or vaccinations were included as donors. Only Caucasian adults living in Nashville, Tennessee, USA were represented among the donors. CD4+ T cells were enriched by magnetic negative selection, after which naive cells were positively selected on CD45RA and the negative fraction was taken as the memory subset. Blood was collected by leukapheresis, and PBMCs were isolated by Ficoll-Histopaque density gradient centrifugation and then cryopreserved in liquid nitrogen vapor phase. Analytical flow cytometry was used to check the purity and quantity of each magnetically sorted T cell population. Each sorted fraction had its genomic DNA isolated and then quantified by UV absorbance on a Nanodrop 2000c. This entry comes from a study of shared clonotypes between healthy human individuals (dated by TCRdb to about 2020). For the wider study: The cohort comprised a couple of women and a few men aged 18 to 49 years. For each donor, three plates each were used for CD4 naive and CD4 memory, two plates were used for CD8 naive, and one plate was used for CD8 memory. Different laboratories and diverse techniques were used to prepare libraries and sequence TCR repertoires, to increase sequencing depth and limit assay-specific biases. Leukapheresis yielded between about 0.94 and 9 billion PBMCs per donor. To estimate repertoire size and how much clonotypes are shared between individuals, the study performed deep sequencing of blood TCR repertoires from 4 to 6 healthy adults. General conclusions and limits of the study: Compared with non-shared clonotypes, clonotypes shared by all four sorted-subset donors had higher generation probabilities. About 5% of naive CD4, 3.5% of naive CD8, approximately 2% of memory CD4, and around 0.4% of memory CD8 clonotypes were shared across several donors. The small number of donors limited the genetic and exposure-history diversity represented. Even with the large sequencing depth, rarefaction of the sorted-subset datasets indicated that sequencing was incomplete. Pairwise subsampling led to the expectation that sequencing depth would affect the degree of clonotype sharing among donors. Naive subsets generally had larger estimated clonotype richness than memory subsets. Sampling was restricted to blood, and TCR repertoires in tissues likely differ from the TCR repertoires found in blood.

Germline trimming amounts to 6 bases on V and 6 bases on J, with 8 as the count of junction bases outside the gene matches. From the germline V gene, CDR1 is MDHEN and CDR2 is SYDVKM. Reading from cysteine to phenylalanine, the CDR3 counts 14 amino acids. Only the CDR3 DNA stays, 42 bases, in frame from base 1. Source material: naive CD4+ T cells from PBMCs. The cell subset or site label for this specimen denotes: CD45RA+ positively selected. The rearrangement joined TRBV28 to TRBJ1-5, and 7 bases in between align with TRBD1. The clonotype originates from a man aged 18 to 29 in good health. Some clones in this sample may be carry-over from other donors' samples. In nucleotide form, the sequence is TGTGCCAGCAGCCGAGACAGGGCCGGTCAGCCCCAGCATTTT. Its protein reads: CASSRDRAGQPQHF. Reference TRBV28 and TRBJ1-5 proteins supply the regions before and after the CDR3; the full variable domain is: DVKVTQSSRYLVKRTGEKVFLECVQDMDHENMFWYRQDPGLGLRLIYFSYDVKMKEKGDIPEGYSVSREKKERFSLILESASTNQTSMYLCASSRDRAGQPQHFGDGTRLSIL.